This is a list of T cell receptor beta chains from one sample in a study of shared clonotypes between healthy human individuals. Libraries were prepared by immunoSEQ multiplex PCR; TCRdb keeps only in-frame clonotypes and omits some of them. The sample has around 1,000,000 clones; roughly 80% are singletons. Sequenced: memory CD4+ T cells from PBMCs. Receptor source: a man between 18 and 29 years old in good health. Some clones in this sample may be carry-over from other donors' samples. CDR3s include the opening cysteine and the closing phenylalanine or tryptophan. Fields, in order: J gene, D gene, clone size, V gene, CDR3 protein, CDR3 DNA. D genes are given only for firm matches. Some rows have no size entry. The others give once, few or many, or a class for an expanded clone.

j_call: TRBJ2-7
d_call: TRBD1
clone_size: NA
v_call: TRBV28
cdr3_aa: CASSPIGTASSYEQYF
cdr3_nt: TGTGCCAGCAGCCCTATAGGGACAGCGAGTTCCTACGAGCAGTACTTC

j_call: TRBJ2-3
d_call: NA
clone_size: NA
v_call: TRBV14
cdr3_aa: CASSQDRGFPSTDTQYF
cdr3_nt: TGTGCCAGCAGCCAAGATCGAGGGTTTCCTAGCACAGATACGCAGTATTTT

j_call: TRBJ2-7
d_call: TRBD1
clone_size: NA
v_call: TRBV5-4
cdr3_aa: CASRETGGKYEQYF
cdr3_nt: TGTGCCAGCAGAGAAACAGGGGGCAAGTACGAGCAGTACTTC

j_call: TRBJ1-1
d_call: NA
clone_size: NA
v_call: TRBV6-1
cdr3_aa: CASTRAATAFF
cdr3_nt: TGTGCCAGCACTAGAGCCGCCACAGCTTTCTTT

j_call: TRBJ1-5
d_call: NA
clone_size: few
v_call: TRBV29-1
cdr3_aa: CSVRGASGPQHF
cdr3_nt: TGCAGCGTTAGGGGGGCAAGCGGGCCCCAGCATTTT

j_call: TRBJ1-4
d_call: NA
clone_size: NA
v_call: TRBV7-9
cdr3_aa: CASSRLRGMGNEKLFF
cdr3_nt: TGTGCCAGCAGCCGACTAAGAGGGATGGGTAATGAAAAACTGTTTTTT

j_call: TRBJ2-7
d_call: TRBD2
clone_size: once
v_call: TRBV5-1
cdr3_aa: CASSLGTSGTYEQYF
cdr3_nt: TGCGCCAGCAGCTTAGGCACTAGCGGAACCTACGAGCAGTACTTC

j_call: TRBJ1-1
d_call: NA
clone_size: NA
v_call: TRBV18
cdr3_aa: CASRPLVGTTEAFF
cdr3_nt: TGTGCCAGCCGCCCTTTGGTGGGGACGACTGAAGCTTTCTTT

j_call: TRBJ1-4
d_call: TRBD1
clone_size: many
v_call: TRBV6-1
cdr3_aa: CASSEDRVFEKLFF
cdr3_nt: TGTGCCAGCAGTGAGGACAGGGTTTTCGAAAAACTGTTTTTT

j_call: TRBJ2-3
d_call: NA
clone_size: NA
v_call: TRBV5-1
cdr3_aa: CASSFFTSREEQYF
cdr3_nt: TGCGCCAGCAGCTTTTTTACTAGTCGTGAGGAGCAGTATTTT

j_call: TRBJ1-1
d_call: NA
clone_size: NA
v_call: TRBV19
cdr3_aa: CASSRGSAGRLNTEAFF
cdr3_nt: TGTGCCAGTAGTAGAGGCTCGGCAGGGCGATTGAACACTGAAGCTTTCTTT

j_call: TRBJ1-2
d_call: NA
clone_size: once
v_call: TRBV6-1
cdr3_aa: CASSEVFYGYTF
cdr3_nt: TGTGCCAGCAGTGAAGTCTTCTATGGCTACACCTTC

j_call: TRBJ2-1
d_call: TRBD2
clone_size: few
v_call: TRBV4-1
cdr3_aa: CASSHGGVGEGSYNEQFF
cdr3_nt: TGCGCCAGCAGCCATGGTGGTGTGGGGGAGGGGTCCTACAATGAGCAGTTCTTC

j_call: TRBJ2-2
d_call: TRBD1
clone_size: NA
v_call: TRBV28
cdr3_aa: CASSRGQGNMRDTGELFF
cdr3_nt: TGTGCCAGCAGCAGGGGACAGGGGAATATGAGGGACACCGGGGAGCTGTTTTTT

j_call: TRBJ2-5
d_call: TRBD2
clone_size: NA
v_call: TRBV19
cdr3_aa: CASGPGAGGGETQYF
cdr3_nt: TGTGCCAGTGGACCAGGGGCGGGAGGAGGTGAGACCCAGTACTTC

j_call: TRBJ2-7
d_call: NA
clone_size: NA
v_call: TRBV6-5
cdr3_aa: CASSYLPGTSGGQYF
cdr3_nt: TGTGCCAGCAGTTATCTCCCAGGGACCTCGGGTGGCCAGTACTTC

j_call: TRBJ2-7
d_call: NA
clone_size: NA
v_call: TRBV28
cdr3_aa: CASSLELGREQYF
cdr3_nt: TGTGCCAGCAGTTTAGAGCTAGGGAGGGAGCAGTACTTC

j_call: TRBJ1-5
d_call: NA
clone_size: once
v_call: TRBV21-1
cdr3_aa: CASSKTGQGPLSNQPQHF
cdr3_nt: TGTGCCAGCAGCAAAACCGGACAGGGCCCTCTTAGCAATCAGCCCCAGCATTTT

j_call: TRBJ2-3
d_call: TRBD1
clone_size: NA
v_call: TRBV11-2
cdr3_aa: CASSLGGGQGGTDTQYF
cdr3_nt: TGTGCCAGCAGCTTAGGAGGCGGACAGGGAGGAACAGATACGCAGTATTTT

j_call: TRBJ1-5
d_call: TRBD1
clone_size: NA
v_call: TRBV11-2
cdr3_aa: CASSPGQGSNQPQHF
cdr3_nt: TGTGCCAGCAGCCCCGGACAGGGCAGCAATCAGCCCCAGCATTTT

j_call: TRBJ2-3
d_call: NA
clone_size: NA
v_call: TRBV6-1
cdr3_aa: CASSVTGTWVGLDTQYF
cdr3_nt: TGTGCCAGCAGTGTAACCGGGACTTGGGTGGGGCTGGATACGCAGTATTTT

j_call: TRBJ1-4
d_call: TRBD1
clone_size: NA
v_call: TRBV2
cdr3_aa: CASRDSITNEKLFF
cdr3_nt: TGTGCCAGCCGGGACAGTATCACGAATGAAAAACTGTTTTTT

j_call: TRBJ1-1
d_call: NA
clone_size: NA
v_call: TRBV29-1
cdr3_aa: CSVEGGTVNTEAFF
cdr3_nt: TGCAGCGTTGAGGGAGGCACCGTGAACACTGAAGCTTTCTTT

j_call: TRBJ1-2
d_call: NA
clone_size: few
v_call: TRBV6-5
cdr3_aa: CASNRQGLPPGGYTF
cdr3_nt: TGTGCCAGCAATCGGCAGGGGTTGCCCCCCGGTGGCTACACCTTC

j_call: TRBJ1-2
d_call: TRBD1
clone_size: NA
v_call: TRBV19
cdr3_aa: CASSRTGANYGYTF
cdr3_nt: TGTGCCAGTAGTCGGACAGGGGCGAACTATGGCTACACCTTC

j_call: TRBJ2-7
d_call: TRBD1
clone_size: NA
v_call: TRBV29-1
cdr3_aa: CSVGQGDSYEQYF
cdr3_nt: TGCAGCGTTGGACAGGGGGACTCCTACGAGCAGTACTTC

j_call: TRBJ2-7
d_call: TRBD1
clone_size: NA
v_call: TRBV5-1
cdr3_aa: CASSWGTGEDEQYF
cdr3_nt: TGCGCCAGCAGCTGGGGGACAGGGGAGGACGAGCAGTACTTC

j_call: TRBJ1-3
d_call: NA
clone_size: NA
v_call: TRBV18
cdr3_aa: CASSPNIGQIGGNTIYF
cdr3_nt: TGTGCCAGCTCACCAAATATCGGACAGATCGGTGGAAACACCATATATTTT

j_call: TRBJ1-5
d_call: TRBD1
clone_size: NA
v_call: TRBV10-3
cdr3_aa: CAISDSGGIRQPQHF
cdr3_nt: TGTGCCATCAGTGATTCAGGGGGGATCCGTCAGCCCCAGCATTTT

j_call: TRBJ1-1
d_call: NA
clone_size: once
v_call: TRBV2
cdr3_aa: CASSVDFQAFF
cdr3_nt: TGTGCCAGCAGTGTTGACTTTCAAGCTTTCTTT

j_call: TRBJ2-2
d_call: TRBD2
clone_size: few
v_call: TRBV2
cdr3_aa: CASSEQLAGYGELFF
cdr3_nt: TGTGCCAGCAGTGAACAACTAGCGGGTTACGGGGAGCTGTTTTTT

j_call: TRBJ1-2
d_call: NA
clone_size: NA
v_call: TRBV5-1
cdr3_aa: CASSLDGGPRGYTF
cdr3_nt: TGCGCCAGCAGCTTGGACGGGGGGCCGAGGGGCTACACCTTC

j_call: TRBJ1-2
d_call: NA
clone_size: few
v_call: TRBV28
cdr3_aa: CASLPGGVPGYTF
cdr3_nt: TGTGCCAGTCTCCCGGGGGGCGTTCCTGGCTACACCTTC

j_call: TRBJ1-2
d_call: NA
clone_size: NA
v_call: TRBV15
cdr3_aa: CATSLRNVYGYTF
cdr3_nt: TGTGCCACCAGCCTAAGGAACGTGTATGGCTACACCTTC

j_call: TRBJ1-1
d_call: NA
clone_size: NA
v_call: TRBV19
cdr3_aa: CASSQGYTEAFF
cdr3_nt: TGTGCCAGTAGTCAGGGGTACACTGAAGCTTTCTTT

j_call: TRBJ2-1
d_call: TRBD1
clone_size: NA
v_call: TRBV7-8
cdr3_aa: CASSFRGQGFRYNEQFF
cdr3_nt: TGTGCCAGCAGCTTTCGGGGACAGGGGTTTAGATACAATGAGCAGTTCTTC

j_call: TRBJ2-7
d_call: NA
clone_size: NA
v_call: TRBV2
cdr3_aa: CASSDVLSYEQYF
cdr3_nt: TGTGCCAGCAGTGATGTTCTTTCCTACGAGCAGTACTTC

j_call: TRBJ2-5
d_call: NA
clone_size: once
v_call: TRBV5-6
cdr3_aa: CASSFGQGGETQYF
cdr3_nt: TGTGCCAGCAGCTTCGGCCAGGGGGGTGAGACCCAGTACTTC

j_call: TRBJ1-2
d_call: NA
clone_size: few
v_call: TRBV5-4
cdr3_aa: CASSRGRAANYGYTF
cdr3_nt: TGTGCCAGCAGCCGGGGCAGGGCGGCTAACTATGGCTACACCTTC

j_call: TRBJ1-1
d_call: TRBD1
clone_size: NA
v_call: TRBV28
cdr3_aa: CASSGDRGAEAFF
cdr3_nt: TGTGCCAGCAGTGGGGACAGGGGGGCTGAAGCTTTCTTT

j_call: TRBJ1-5
d_call: NA
clone_size: NA
v_call: TRBV5-1
cdr3_aa: CASSLEGQLNQPQHF
cdr3_nt: TGCGCCAGCAGCCTGGAGGGGCAGCTCAATCAGCCCCAGCATTTT

j_call: TRBJ2-7
d_call: TRBD1
clone_size: NA
v_call: TRBV7-2
cdr3_aa: CASSASGGPYEQYF
cdr3_nt: TGTGCCAGCAGCGCATCAGGGGGCCCCTACGAGCAGTACTTC

j_call: TRBJ1-5
d_call: NA
clone_size: NA
v_call: TRBV7-2
cdr3_aa: CASSTGQNQPQHF
cdr3_nt: TGTGCCAGCAGCACCGGACAGAATCAGCCCCAGCATTTT

j_call: TRBJ1-1
d_call: NA
clone_size: NA
v_call: TRBV28
cdr3_aa: CASSFEETEAFF
cdr3_nt: TGTGCCAGCAGTTTCGAGGAGACTGAAGCTTTCTTT

j_call: TRBJ1-4
d_call: NA
clone_size: NA
v_call: TRBV6-1
cdr3_aa: CASSDLWSAGFF
cdr3_nt: TGTGCCAGCAGTGATCTCTGGTCGGCGGGTTTTTTT

j_call: TRBJ2-1
d_call: NA
clone_size: once
v_call: TRBV5-1
cdr3_aa: CASNSGGYNEQFF
cdr3_nt: TGCGCCAGCAACTCAGGCGGATACAATGAGCAGTTCTTC

j_call: TRBJ2-1
d_call: TRBD2
clone_size: NA
v_call: TRBV2
cdr3_aa: CASSVWRERGQFF
cdr3_nt: TGTGCCAGCAGTGTTTGGCGGGAGAGGGGGCAGTTCTTC

j_call: TRBJ1-2
d_call: NA
clone_size: NA
v_call: TRBV19
cdr3_aa: CASSRSGGLYGYTF
cdr3_nt: TGTGCCAGTAGCAGATCGGGGGGACTCTATGGCTACACCTTC

j_call: TRBJ1-3
d_call: NA
clone_size: few
v_call: TRBV5-1
cdr3_aa: CASSQLTGLGNTIYF
cdr3_nt: TGCGCCAGCAGCCAACTCACGGGACTAGGAAACACCATATATTTT